These 12 T cell receptor beta chains share one sample of origin, sequenced in a study of circulating and synovial CD4+ cells in juvenile arthritis. Assay: immunoSEQ multiplex PCR; the TCRdb copy retains only in-frame clones and omits some. Of about 33,000 clones in the sample, nearly 95% were seen once. Sequenced: CD4+ T cells from blood. These receptors came from a human donor with juvenile idiopathic arthritis.

The chain recombines TRBV18 with TRBJ1-6, with D hard to call. The CDR3 has 14 residues. Germline lookup yields CDR1 KGHSH and CDR2 LQKENI. The V end lost 5 bases, the J end lost 7 bases, and 12 bases lay between the germline ends. The CDR3 nucleotides are TGTGCCAGCTCAGCCGGGATCAAGAATTCACCCCTCCACTTT. It translates to CASSAGIKNSPLHF.

This chain links TRBV7-3 with TRBJ2-4; D might be TRBD1 (7 bases). This CDR3 comprises 16 residues. Germline lookup yields CDR1 SGHTA and CDR2 FQGTGA. Trimming pared 5 bases from V and 3 bases from J, leaving 17 bases between. CDR3 in amino acids: CASSAPGGRGKNIQYF. The CDR3 DNA is TGTGCCAGCAGCGCCCCAGGGGGGCGTGGCAAAAACATTCAGTACTTC.

V usage is TRBV10-3 and J usage is TRBJ1-1; weak D call: TRBD1 (6 bases). Per the germline V gene, CDR1 is ENHRY and CDR2 is SYGVKD. This CDR3 spans 15 amino acids. V was trimmed by 4 bases and J by 5 bases, leaving 17 bases between them. The CDR3 sequence: CAISAGGGVGTEAFF. In DNA form, the CDR3 reads TGTGCCATCAGTGCCGGGGGGGGCGTTGGGACTGAAGCTTTCTTT.

The chain has TRBV28 and TRBJ2-7, with a tentative D call TRBD2 (6 bases). The V end was cut by 5 bases, the J end by 0 bases, with 11 bases between. This CDR3 is 14 amino acids long. Germline V gives CDR1 MDHEN, CDR2 SYDVKM. The CDR3 protein is CASSASGVSYEQYF. The DNA for the CDR3 is TGTGCCAGCAGTGCCTCGGGGGTCTCCTACGAGCAGTACTTC.

J is TRBJ1-1 and V is TRBV7-2; TRBD1 is a possible D gene (6 bases). Germline V gene lookup returns CDR1 SGHTA and CDR2 FQGNSA. The CDR3 has 15 residues. The V end lost 1 base, the J end lost 8 bases, and 17 bases lay between the germline ends. In nucleotides, the CDR3 is TGTGCCAGCAGCTTAGTCCCCTTCGACAGGAAAGAAGCTTTCTTT. It yields the protein CASSLVPFDRKEAFF. Full variable domain (outside the CDR3, taken from reference TRBV7-2 and TRBJ1-1): GAGVSQSPSNKVTEKGKDVELRCDPISGHTALYWYRQSLGQGLEFLIYFQGNSAPDKSGLPSDRFSAERTGGSVSTLTIQRTQQEDSAVYLCASSLVPFDRKEAFFGQGTRLTVV.

The chain carries TRBV28 and TRBJ2-3; 11 nucleotides agree with TRBD2. Germline loops: CDR1 MDHEN, CDR2 SYDVKM. This CDR3 is built from 14 residues. The V segment lost 5 bases and the J segment 13 bases; nucleotides outside the gene matches: 11. CDR3 protein: CASSTPTSGSEKYF. Written as DNA, the CDR3 is TGTGCCAGCAGTACTCCAACTAGCGGGAGTGAAAAGTATTTT.

V gene TRBV9 combines with J gene TRBJ1-2; D is perhaps TRBD1 (6 bases). Germline CDR1 is SGDLS and CDR2 is YYNGEE. Trimming shortened V by 0 bases and J by 3 bases, and 12 bases separated the two germline ends. The CDR3 contains 15 residues. For the CDR3, the DNA is TGTGCCAGCAGCGTAGACGCAGGGGTGGACTATGGCTACACCTTC. Translating it yields CASSVDAGVDYGYTF.

V is TRBV6-5 and J is TRBJ2-5; TRBD1 agrees at 9 bases. CDR1 is MNHEY, CDR2 SVGAGI, per germline. The trim removed 5 bases at V and 5 bases at J, leaving 3 bases unmatched. This CDR3 has 13 amino acids. The CDR3 reads CASSTGGGETQYF. The DNA of the CDR3 is TGTGCCAGCAGTACAGGGGGCGGGGAGACCCAGTACTTC.

The chain employs TRBV5-1 and TRBJ1-4; no clear D gene. The V gene lost 0 bases and the J gene lost 6 bases, with 15 bases spanning the gap. The length of the CDR3 is 16 residues. Germline V gene lookup returns CDR1 SGHRS and CDR2 YFSETQ. CDR3 nucleotides: TGCGCCAGCAGCTTGGGCGCGCGGCCACTAGATGAAAAACTGTTTTTT. It translates to CASSLGARPLDEKLFF.

The rearrangement joins TRBV2 to TRBJ2-1; 7 nucleotides agree with TRBD2. The V gene end was trimmed by 4 bases and the J gene end by 7 bases; junction bases not matched to a gene: 7. Germline lookup yields CDR1 SNHLY and CDR2 FYNNEI. The CDR3 runs 14 residues. CDR3 region: CASSGTRSINEQFF. Here the CDR3 DNA reads TGTGCCAGCAGTGGGACTAGGTCTATTAATGAGCAGTTCTTC. The complete variable domain, with remaining parts taken from reference TRBV2 and TRBJ2-1, reads EPEVTQTPSHQVTQMGQEVILRCVPISNHLYFYWYRQILGQKVEFLVSFYNNEISEKSEIFDDQFSVERPDGSNFTLKIRSTKLEDSAMYFCASSGTRSINEQFFGPGTRLTVL.

The V and J genes are TRBV9 and TRBJ2-7, with D tentatively TRBD1 (5 bases). CDR1 is SGDLS, CDR2 YYNGEE, per germline. V lost 4 bases and J 6 bases, leaving 20 bases between the germline ends. The CDR3 totals 15 residues. In nucleotides, the CDR3 is TGTGCCAGCAGCATTCAGCAGGGCCCCCCCGGCGAGCAGTACTTC. This sequence encodes CASSIQQGPPGEQYF. Full variable domain (rest looked up from reference TRBV9 and TRBJ2-7): DSGVTQTPKHLITATGQRVTLRCSPRSGDLSVYWYQQSLDQGLQFLIQYYNGEERAKGNILERFSAQQFPDLHSELNLSSLELGDSALYFCASSIQQGPPGEQYFGPGTRLTVT.

The V and J genes are TRBV7-2 and TRBJ1-3; D is possibly TRBD1 (5 bases). The CDR3 has 15 amino acids. V lost 5 bases to trimming and J lost 0 bases, with 11 bases between them. Germline-derived CDR1 and CDR2 are SGHTA and FQGNSA. Here the CDR3 DNA reads TGTGCCAGCAGCCGCGGGGGAAGCTCTGGAAACACCATATATTTT. Translated: CASSRGGSSGNTIYF.